These T cell receptor beta chains were read from a single sample in a study of cytomegalovirus exposure and HLA in healthy donors. Only in-frame clones appear in the TCRdb table, and some are missing; sequencing was by immunoSEQ multiplex PCR. This repertoire shows about 190,000 clones, 70% to 75% found once; its top ten account for over 4%. Sequencing input: PBMCs. These receptors all stem from a man aged 30 to 39 in good health and CMV-seropositive. The CDR3 runs from the conserved cysteine through the conserved F or W. A D gene is named only where the DNA matches it firmly. Expanded clones get a size class; other rows say once, few or many, or leave the size out.

clone_size: -; v_call: TRBV12-5; d_call: TRBD1; j_call: TRBJ2-7; cdr3_nt: TGTGCTAGTGGCCCACCCGACAGGGGGAGTTACGAGCAGTACTTC; cdr3_aa: CASGPPDRGSYEQYF
clone_size: -; v_call: TRBV19; d_call: -; j_call: TRBJ2-5; cdr3_nt: TGTGCCACCTCCCGCGGACTTAAAGAGACCCAGTACTTC; cdr3_aa: CATSRGLKETQYF
clone_size: -; v_call: TRBV27; d_call: TRBD2; j_call: TRBJ2-1; cdr3_nt: TGTGCCAGCAGTTTAACTAGCGAGTTCTCCTACAATGAGCAGTTCTTC; cdr3_aa: CASSLTSEFSYNEQFF
clone_size: -; v_call: TRBV2; d_call: TRBD1; j_call: TRBJ2-5; cdr3_nt: TGTGCCAGCAGCCACAGGGGTGGCGAGACCCAGTACTTC; cdr3_aa: CASSHRGGETQYF
clone_size: -; v_call: TRBV7-2; d_call: -; j_call: TRBJ2-5; cdr3_nt: TGTGCCAGCAGCCGTTCGACAGGGGAGGGCGAGACCCAGTACTTC; cdr3_aa: CASSRSTGEGETQYF
clone_size: -; v_call: TRBV2; d_call: -; j_call: TRBJ2-4; cdr3_nt: TGTGCCAGCTCCCTTGGCGGAGGGATTCAGTACTTC; cdr3_aa: CASSLGGGIQYF
clone_size: -; v_call: TRBV30; d_call: TRBD2; j_call: TRBJ2-1; cdr3_nt: TGTGCCTGGGATCAACTAGCGGGAGGGAACAATGAGCAGTTCTTC; cdr3_aa: CAWDQLAGGNNEQFF
clone_size: -; v_call: TRBV11-3; d_call: TRBD2; j_call: TRBJ2-1; cdr3_nt: TGTGCCAGCAGCTCCCCCACTAGCGCCTACAATGAGCAGTTCTTC; cdr3_aa: CASSSPTSAYNEQFF
clone_size: -; v_call: TRBV7-9; d_call: -; j_call: TRBJ2-7; cdr3_nt: TGTGCCAGCAGCTCAGACTGGGTTTCCTACGAGCAGTACTTC; cdr3_aa: CASSSDWVSYEQYF
clone_size: -; v_call: TRBV29-1; d_call: -; j_call: TRBJ1-6; cdr3_nt: TGCAGCGTTAGCTCAGCCGGAGAGCCCCTCCACTTT; cdr3_aa: CSVSSAGEPLHF
clone_size: -; v_call: TRBV19; d_call: -; j_call: TRBJ2-5; cdr3_nt: TGTGCCAGTAGCCGGACAGTCCAAGAGACCCAGTACTTC; cdr3_aa: CASSRTVQETQYF
clone_size: -; v_call: TRBV9; d_call: TRBD2; j_call: TRBJ2-1; cdr3_nt: TGTGCCAGCAGCGTCCTAAGCGGGACCCCCCGGAATGAGCAGTTCTTC; cdr3_aa: CASSVLSGTPRNEQFF
clone_size: -; v_call: TRBV7-9; d_call: TRBD1; j_call: TRBJ2-7; cdr3_nt: TGTGCCAGCAGCTGGGACAGCAACGAGCAGTACTTC; cdr3_aa: CASSWDSNEQYF
clone_size: once; v_call: TRBV7-9; d_call: TRBD1; j_call: TRBJ2-7; cdr3_nt: TGTGCCAGCAGCTTACCTTGGACAGGGGGAACTCCAGGGCAGTACTTC; cdr3_aa: CASSLPWTGGTPGQYF
clone_size: -; v_call: TRBV5-4; d_call: -; j_call: TRBJ1-1; cdr3_nt: TGTGCCAGCAGCTTGGGACAGAAGGACACTGAAGCTTTCTTT; cdr3_aa: CASSLGQKDTEAFF
clone_size: -; v_call: TRBV2; d_call: -; j_call: TRBJ1-2; cdr3_nt: TGTGCCAGCAGTGACTCAGGGTCTGCCTATGGCTACACCTTC; cdr3_aa: CASSDSGSAYGYTF
clone_size: -; v_call: TRBV4-1; d_call: TRBD1; j_call: TRBJ2-1; cdr3_nt: TGCGCCAGCAGCCATCTCCCGGGACAGGGCACCTACAATGAGCAGTTCTTC; cdr3_aa: CASSHLPGQGTYNEQFF
clone_size: -; v_call: TRBV11-2; d_call: -; j_call: TRBJ1-1; cdr3_nt: TGTGCCAGCAGCCCCCGTGGCAGTCTGAACACTGAAGCTTTCTTT; cdr3_aa: CASSPRGSLNTEAFF
clone_size: few; v_call: TRBV28; d_call: TRBD1; j_call: TRBJ1-5; cdr3_nt: TGTGCCAGCAGTTTGGGACAGGGGAATCAGCCCCAGCATTTT; cdr3_aa: CASSLGQGNQPQHF
clone_size: -; v_call: TRBV7-9; d_call: -; j_call: TRBJ2-7; cdr3_nt: TGTGCCAGCAGCCTAAAGGGGCCTGGGGTGTTTGAGCAGTACTTC; cdr3_aa: CASSLKGPGVFEQYF
clone_size: few; v_call: TRBV5-1; d_call: TRBD2; j_call: TRBJ2-7; cdr3_nt: TGCGCCAGCAGCTCAGGAGCGGGAGGACTGAACGAGCAGTACTTC; cdr3_aa: CASSSGAGGLNEQYF